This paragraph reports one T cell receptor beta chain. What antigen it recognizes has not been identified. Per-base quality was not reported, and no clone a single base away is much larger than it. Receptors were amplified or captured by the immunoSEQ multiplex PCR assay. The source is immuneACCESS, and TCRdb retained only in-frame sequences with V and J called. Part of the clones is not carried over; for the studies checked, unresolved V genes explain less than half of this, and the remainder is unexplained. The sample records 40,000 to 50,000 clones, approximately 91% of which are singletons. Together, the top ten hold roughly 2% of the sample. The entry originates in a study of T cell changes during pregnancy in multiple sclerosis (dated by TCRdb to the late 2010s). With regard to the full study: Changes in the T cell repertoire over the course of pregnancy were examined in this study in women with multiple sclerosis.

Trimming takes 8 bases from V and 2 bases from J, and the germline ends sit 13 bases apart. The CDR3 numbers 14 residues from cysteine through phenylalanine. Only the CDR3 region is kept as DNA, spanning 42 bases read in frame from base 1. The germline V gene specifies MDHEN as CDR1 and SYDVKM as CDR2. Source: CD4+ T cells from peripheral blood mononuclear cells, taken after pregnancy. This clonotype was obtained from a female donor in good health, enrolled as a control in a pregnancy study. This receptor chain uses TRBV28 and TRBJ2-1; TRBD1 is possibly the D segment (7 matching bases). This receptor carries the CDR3 CASAGTVPYNEQFF. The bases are TGTGCCAGCGCGGGGACAGTACCCTACAATGAGCAGTTCTTC.